This entry lists 27 T cell receptor beta chains sequenced from one sample in a study of T cells in Graves' hyperthyroidism and ophthalmopathy. Amplification of TCR beta CDR3 regions was performed using RNA transcripts as template. HTBI primers drove first-round RT-PCR of the TCR CDR3. TCRdb reanalysed the multiplex PCR reads using MiXCR and keeps one entry per CDR3 protein. The sample records around 370,000 distinct CDR3 sequences, under 20% being singletons. The sequencing sample was made of blood. These receptors came from a man between 18 and 29 years old with Graves' ophthalmopathy.

This clonotype was counted a few times. CDR3 nucleotide sequence: TGTGCCAGCAGCTTTATTGGCCAGGAGAACACCGGGGAGCTGTTTTTT. Protein product: CASSFIGQENTGELFF. The rearrangement joins TRBV5-6 to TRBJ2-2; D is unclear. Looked up from germline, CDR1 is SGHDT and CDR2 is YYEEEE. V lost 2 bases to trimming and J lost 1 base, with 12 bases between them. The CDR3 is made up of 16 amino acids.

This clonotype has just a few counts. The chain uses TRBV19 and TRBJ1-6; possible D gene TRBD1, 5 bases. Per germline, CDR1 LNHDA and CDR2 SQIVND (reference sequence). Trimming removed 7 bases at V and 8 bases at J, with 18 bases between. The CDR3 length is 15 residues. The CDR3: CASTSLGPRDSPLHF. Written as DNA, the CDR3 is TGTGCCAGTACCTCCTTGGGACCGCGAGATTCACCCCTCCACTTT.

The V and J genes are TRBV12-3 or TRBV12-4 and TRBJ2-4; 8 bases align to TRBD1. J was trimmed by 3 bases and V by 3 bases; bases with no gene match: 7. There are 16 residues in the CDR3. In nucleotides, the CDR3 is TGTGCCAGCAGTTTGACAGGGGCAGGTATCAAAAACATTCAGTACTTC. The encoded protein is CASSLTGAGIKNIQYF.

This clonotype was seen repeatedly, ten times or more. The chain joins TRBV12-3 or TRBV12-4 to TRBJ2-1; TRBD1 or TRBD2 may be the D gene (6 bases each). V was pared by 7 bases and J by 0 bases, with 25 bases between. This CDR3 has 19 amino acids. The CDR3 nucleotides are TGTGCCAGCATCTCCTACGGGGTTCCGGGGGCTACCTCCTACAATGAGCAGTTCTTC. It yields the protein CASISYGVPGATSYNEQFF.

The chain is built from TRBV27 and TRBJ2-2; the match to TRBD1 covers 10 bases. From germline, CDR1 is MNHEY and CDR2 SMNVEV (reference sequence). CDR3 length equals 16 residues. V lost 5 bases, J lost 6 bases, and 9 bases stayed unmatched. CDR3 coding DNA: TGTGCCAGCAGTAGACCGACAGGGGGCGGGTCCGGGGAGCTGTTTTTT. As protein: CASSRPTGGGSGELFF.

The V and J genes are TRBV20-1 and TRBJ1-1; maybe TRBD1 (5 bases). The CDR3 extends over 13 amino acids. Trimming cost V 3 bases and J 5 bases, with 13 bases left between them. Germline CDR1 is DFQATT and CDR2 is SNEGSKA (reference sequence). CDR3 DNA sequence: TGCAGTGCTAGGGGGGGAGGGGAAACTGAAGCTTTCTTT. It is translated as CSARGGGETEAFF.

This rearrangement joins TRBV7-6 to TRBJ1-1; the match to TRBD1 covers 7 bases. With 5 bases clipped from V and 5 bases from J, the junction kept 14 bases outside the gene matches. The CDR3 has 16 amino acids. Per germline, CDR1 SGHVS and CDR2 FNYEAQ. The DNA of the CDR3 is TGTGCCAGCAGCCAAATAGTCCAACAGGGGAGAACTGAAGCTTTCTTT. Its translation is CASSQIVQQGRTEAFF.

This clonotype occurred a few times. The J gene is TRBJ1-5, the V gene TRBV28; D not certain. Germline CDR1 reads MDHEN; CDR2 reads SYDVKM. This CDR3 has 14 residues. Deletions cut 6 bases from V and 1 base from J, with 10 bases between. CDR3 in DNA: TGTGCCAGCAGGATGGATTCGAGCAATCAGCCCCAGCATTTT. Translating it yields CASRMDSSNQPQHF.

V is TRBV24-1 and J is TRBJ2-3; D not resolved. Germline CDR1 reads KGHDR; CDR2 reads SFDVKD. V lost 6 bases and J 2 bases, leaving 2 bases between the germline ends. This CDR3 spans 11 amino acids. CDR3 nucleotide sequence: TGTGCCACCAGTATCACAGATACGCAGTATTTT. It is translated as CATSITDTQYF.

The chain uses TRBV5-6 and TRBJ2-1, with D possibly being TRBD1 or TRBD2 (5 bases each). Per germline, CDR1 SGHDT and CDR2 YYEEEE. Deletions cut 4 bases from V and 0 bases from J, with 11 bases between. The CDR3 runs 15 residues. CDR3 sequence reads: CASSSRDPSYNEQFF. The CDR3 DNA reads as TGTGCCAGCAGCAGCCGGGACCCCTCCTACAATGAGCAGTTCTTC.

Many counts were recorded for this clonotype. V and J are TRBV6-1 and TRBJ1-1; TRBD1 agrees at 7 bases. V shed 6 bases and J 0 bases; nucleotides not matched to a gene: 13. The CDR3 loop spans 17 amino acids. The germline V gene encodes CDR1 MNHNS and CDR2 SASEGT. The CDR3 DNA reads as TGTGCCAGCAGGCTTAGCGGGACAGTCATCATGAACACTGAAGCTTTCTTT. Residues: CASRLSGTVIMNTEAFF.

The CDR3: CSARQGANQPQHF. The CDR3 DNA reads TGCAGTGCGAGACAGGGGGCGAATCAGCCCCAGCATTTT. The gene calls are TRBV20-1 and TRBJ1-5, with 10 bases aligning to TRBD1. The germline gives CDR1 DFQATT, CDR2 SNEGSKA (reference sequence). V was pared by 6 bases and J by 4 bases, with 3 bases of the junction left unmatched. The CDR3 consists of 13 residues.

The sample holds a few counts of this clonotype. The chain recombines TRBV5-4 with TRBJ1-6; 8 nucleotides agree with TRBD1. The CDR3 has 16 residues. Germline V gene sequence: CDR1 SGHNT, CDR2 YYREEE (reference sequence). V shed 4 bases and J 7 bases; nucleotides not matched to a gene: 10. CDR3 in amino acids: CASSPGQGSSNSPLHF. DNA for the CDR3: TGTGCCAGCAGCCCCGGACAGGGAAGTAGCAATTCACCCCTCCACTTT.

This clonotype was observed a few times. CDR3 residues: CSARGLADYEQYF. The CDR3 DNA reads TGCAGTGCTAGAGGACTAGCGGATTACGAGCAGTACTTC. This rearrangement joins TRBV20-1 to TRBJ2-7, with 9 positions matching TRBD2. The germline V gene has CDR1 DFQATT and CDR2 SNEGSKA (reference sequence). This CDR3 comprises 13 residues. V trimming: 1 base; J trimming: 4 bases; junction bases outside the gene matches: 2.

The rearrangement joins TRBV6-1 to TRBJ1-6; no firm D call. The germline gives CDR1 MNHNS, CDR2 SASEGT. This CDR3 spans 13 amino acids. Between the trimmed V and J ends, which lost 8 bases and 7 bases, there was a span of 12 bases. CDR3 loop: CASRRLSNSPLHF. The CDR3 DNA sequence: TGTGCCAGCCGGCGGTTGAGCAATTCACCCCTCCACTTT.

The chain recombines TRBV20-1 with TRBJ2-2; D is possibly TRBD2 (5 bases). V lost 5 bases to trimming and J lost 2 bases, with 15 bases between them. Germline V gene data show CDR1 as DFQATT and CDR2 as SNEGSKA (reference sequence). CDR3 length equals 15 residues. The CDR3 sequence: CSAPRARANTGELFF. The CDR3 DNA reads TGCAGTGCTCCGAGGGCTCGGGCTAACACCGGGGAGCTGTTTTTT.

This CDR3 reads CASSGDRNSPLHF. The CDR3 DNA follows: TGTGCCAGCTCCGGGGACAGGAATTCACCCCTCCACTTT. This rearrangement joins TRBV18 to TRBJ1-6; 8 nucleotides line up with TRBD1. The V segment lost 6 bases and the J segment 7 bases; nucleotides outside the gene matches: 2. Germline V CDR1 and CDR2: KGHSH, LQKENI. The CDR3 totals 13 residues.

This clonotype was recorded at least ten times. The chain couples TRBV3-1 to TRBJ1-2, with D possibly matching TRBD1 (6 bases). The germline V gene encodes CDR1 LGHDT and CDR2 YNNKEL (reference sequence). This CDR3 region has 15 residues. The V and J ends lost 8 bases and 2 bases respectively, with 18 bases between them. The DNA for the CDR3 is TGTGCCAGCTCGAGGGGGAGAGGAGGGAACTATGGCTACACCTTC. Residues: CASSRGRGGNYGYTF.

The rearrangement joins TRBV9 to TRBJ1-1; a possible D gene is TRBD1 (5 bases). The germline V and J ends were trimmed by 3 bases and 1 base, with 10 bases remaining between them. Germline V CDR1 and CDR2: SGDLS, YYNGEE. This CDR3 contains 14 residues. The CDR3 DNA reads TGTGCCAGCAGCGCATGGGGGGGGAACACTGAAGCTTTCTTT. Its translation: CASSAWGGNTEAFF.

The chain carries TRBV29-1 and TRBJ1-2; D ambiguous. There are 11 residues in the CDR3. The germline gives CDR1 SQVTM, CDR2 ANQGSEA. V was pared by 8 bases and J by 8 bases, with 15 bases between. CDR3 region: CSISPGRGYTF. CDR3 nucleotides: TGCAGCATCAGCCCCGGCCGAGGCTACACCTTC.

This clonotype was recorded at least ten times. The chain carries TRBV3-1 and TRBJ2-1; possibly TRBD1 or TRBD2 for D (6 bases each). Trimming pared 7 bases from V and 9 bases from J, leaving 10 bases between. This CDR3 spans 11 amino acids. The V gene's germline CDR1 is LGHDT and CDR2 YNNKEL (reference sequence). The CDR3 nucleotides are TGTGCCAGCAAGGGGGGTTCTGAGCAGTTCTTC. Protein product: CASKGGSEQFF.

The gene calls are TRBV4-1 and TRBJ2-3, with D possibly being TRBD2 (6 bases). This CDR3 has 16 amino acids. V dropped 0 bases and J dropped 4 bases, with 14 bases sitting between them. Germline V gives CDR1 MGHRA, CDR2 YSYEKL. The CDR3 spells CASSQEPGLGPDTQYF. Here the CDR3 DNA reads TGCGCCAGCAGCCAAGAACCGGGACTTGGCCCAGATACGCAGTATTTT.

There are many counts of this clonotype. V gene TRBV20-1 combines with J gene TRBJ1-1; maybe TRBD1 (5 bases). This CDR3 contains 14 residues. The germline V gene encodes CDR1 DFQATT and CDR2 SNEGSKA (reference sequence). V was cut by 6 bases and J by 3 bases, with 17 bases left in between. CDR3 nucleotide sequence: TGCAGTGCGCCTCTCGGGGGGATGTACACTGAAGCTTTCTTT. It is translated as CSAPLGGMYTEAFF.

In regard to this clonotype: A much larger clone is a single base away; this may be a read error. DNA for the CDR3: TGTGCCAGCAACCAATGGACCCCGGGACGCGACAATGAGCAGTTCTTC. Amino acid sequence: CASNQWTPGRDNEQFF. The chain carries TRBV3-1 and TRBJ2-1; the D gene could be TRBD1 or TRBD2 (5 bases each). The CDR3 is 16 residues long. Germline loops: CDR1 LGHDT, CDR2 YNNKEL (reference sequence).

Ten or more counts support this clonotype. V is TRBV5-4 and J is TRBJ2-7; possibly TRBD2 for D (6 bases). The germline CDR1 and CDR2 sequences are SGHNT and YYREEE (reference sequence). The V gene lost 3 bases and the J gene lost 1 base, with 17 bases spanning the gap. The CDR3 runs 16 residues. CDR3 in amino acids: CASSSDGLRNSYEQYF. CDR3 in DNA: TGTGCCAGCAGCTCGGACGGACTACGCAATTCCTACGAGCAGTACTTC. The full variable domain, completed using reference TRBV5-4 and TRBJ2-7, is ETGVTQSPTHLIKTRGQQVTLRCSSQSGHNTVSWYQQALGQGPQFIFQYYREEENGRGNFPPRFSGLQFPNYSSELNVNALELDDSALYLCASSSDGLRNSYEQYFGPGTRLTVT.

This clonotype has a count of ten or more. The V and J genes are TRBV28 and TRBJ1-5; no reliable D call. CDR1 and CDR2 (germline): MDHEN, SYDVKM. The CDR3 contains 15 residues. V was clipped by 5 bases and J by 0 bases, with 11 bases between them. CDR3 sequence: CASSPMAGSNQPQHF. The CDR3 bases are TGTGCCAGCAGTCCTATGGCCGGTAGCAATCAGCCCCAGCATTTT.

This clonotype was observed at least ten times. This chain joins TRBV20-1 and TRBJ2-2, with TRBD2 matching over 10 bases. Per germline, CDR1 DFQATT and CDR2 SNEGSKA (reference sequence). V lost 3 bases, J lost 7 bases, and 8 bases stayed unmatched. The CDR3 covers 15 residues. CDR3 coding DNA: TGCAGTGCTAGGACCAGCGGGGGGGCAGGCGGGGAGCTGTTTTTT. Its translation: CSARTSGGAGGELFF.